The 5 T cell receptor beta chains presented below share a single source sample, sequenced in a study of technical replicates of blood from several donors. The repertoire was sequenced with immunoSEQ multiplex PCR; TCRdb's copy has only in-frame clones and lacks some. The sample lists 85,000 to 100,000 clones, around 93% occurring once. Sequencing used T cells isolated from PBMCs. The receptors were gathered from a human donor in good health.

This chain uses TRBV4-1 with TRBJ2-5, with D perhaps TRBD2 (5 bases). Germline V gives CDR1 MGHRA, CDR2 YSYEKL. The ends were cut back, 2 bases at V and 1 base at J, with 8 bases in the middle. CDR3 length: 14 amino acids. CDR3 sequence: CASSQSGIQETQYF. DNA of the CDR3: TGCGCCAGCAGCCAATCCGGGATCCAAGAGACCCAGTACTTC.

In this sample, this clone turned up once. This chain joins TRBV27 and TRBJ2-7; 9 bases match TRBD1. J gave up 3 bases and V 6 bases, and 6 bases lay outside the gene matches. The CDR3 is 14 amino acids. CDR1 is MNHEY, CDR2 SMNVEV, per germline (reference sequence). The CDR3, as DNA: TGTGCCAGCAGCCTCCGGGACAGGGTCTACGAGCAGTACTTC. This sequence encodes CASSLRDRVYEQYF.

The chain uses TRBV5-1 and TRBJ2-7, with 9 bases aligning to TRBD1. The trim removed 4 bases at V and 4 bases at J, leaving 9 bases unmatched. The CDR3 runs to 15 residues. CDR1 and CDR2 from the germline V gene are SGHRS and YFSETQ. The CDR3 coding sequence is TGCGCCAGCAGCCCCGCCCCGGGACAGGGTTACGAGCAGTACTTC. Translated: CASSPAPGQGYEQYF.

This clone was counted a few times. The chain links TRBV19 to TRBJ1-1; D remains ambiguous. Germline V lookup: CDR1 LNHDA, CDR2 SQIVND (reference sequence). This CDR3 comprises 13 residues. Trimming took 0 bases from V and 4 from J, leaving 6 bases between them. The CDR3 bases are TGTGCCAGTAGTATAGAGGGCAGCACTGAAGCTTTCTTT. Its translation: CASSIEGSTEAFF.

The chain has TRBV28 and TRBJ1-2, with 7 positions matching TRBD1. The CDR3 runs 15 residues. J gave up 3 bases and V 1 base, and 5 bases lay outside the gene matches. Germline V gene data show CDR1 as MDHEN and CDR2 as SYDVKM. CDR3 in amino acids: CASSLLSRGDYGYTF. DNA of the CDR3: TGTGCCAGCAGTTTATTGTCCAGGGGGGACTATGGCTACACCTTC.